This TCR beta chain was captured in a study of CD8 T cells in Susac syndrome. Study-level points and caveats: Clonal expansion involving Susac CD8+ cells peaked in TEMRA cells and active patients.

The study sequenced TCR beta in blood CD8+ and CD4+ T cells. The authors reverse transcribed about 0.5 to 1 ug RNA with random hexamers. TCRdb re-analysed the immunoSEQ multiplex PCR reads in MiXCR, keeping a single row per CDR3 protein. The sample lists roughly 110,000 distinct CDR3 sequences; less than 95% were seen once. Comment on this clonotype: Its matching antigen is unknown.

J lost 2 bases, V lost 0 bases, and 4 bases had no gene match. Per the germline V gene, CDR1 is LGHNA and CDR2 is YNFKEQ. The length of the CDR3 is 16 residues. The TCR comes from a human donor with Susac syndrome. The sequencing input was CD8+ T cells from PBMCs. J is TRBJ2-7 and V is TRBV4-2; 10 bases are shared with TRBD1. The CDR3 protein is CASSQDRQGAPYEQYF. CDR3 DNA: TGTGCCAGCAGCCAAGATCGACAGGGGGCCCCCTACGAGCAGTACTTC.